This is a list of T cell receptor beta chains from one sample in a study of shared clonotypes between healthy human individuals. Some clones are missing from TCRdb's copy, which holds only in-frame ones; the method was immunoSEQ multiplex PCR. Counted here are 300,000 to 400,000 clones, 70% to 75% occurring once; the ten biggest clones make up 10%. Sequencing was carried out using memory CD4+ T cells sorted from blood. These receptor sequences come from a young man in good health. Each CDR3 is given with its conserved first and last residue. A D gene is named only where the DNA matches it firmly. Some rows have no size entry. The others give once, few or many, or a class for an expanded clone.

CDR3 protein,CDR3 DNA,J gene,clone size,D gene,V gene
CASSPGQGYGYTF,TGTGCCAGCAGCCCCGGACAGGGCTATGGCTACACCTTC,TRBJ1-2,-,TRBD1,TRBV7-9
CASSRLGGGRSYF,TGTGCCAGCAGCCGACTCGGAGGCGGAAGATCGTATTTT,TRBJ2-3,once,-,TRBV7-2
CASRLAGGLNNEQFF,TGTGCCAGCAGGTTAGCGGGAGGGTTGAACAATGAGCAGTTCTTC,TRBJ2-1,-,TRBD2,TRBV27
CASSAWDGASGYTF,TGTGCCAGCAGTGCCTGGGACGGAGCTTCGGGCTACACCTTC,TRBJ1-2,-,-,TRBV25-1
CASSLVRAGANAESSYNEQFF,TGCGCCAGCAGCTTGGTTAGGGCGGGAGCCAATGCAGAAAGCTCCTACAATGAGCAGTTCTTC,TRBJ2-1,-,TRBD2,TRBV5-1
CASSLSGGAEGTQYF,TGTGCCAGCAGTTTATCGGGCGGGGCGGAGGGTACGCAGTATTTT,TRBJ2-3,-,-,TRBV28
CASLTLAAVNTGELFF,TGTGCCAGCTTGACACTAGCGGCAGTAAACACCGGGGAGCTGTTTTTT,TRBJ2-2,-,TRBD2,TRBV7-9
CASSVMREDEQFF,TGTGCCAGCAGCGTGATGAGGGAGGACGAGCAGTTCTTC,TRBJ2-1,-,-,TRBV2
CASSQDLGSGGGQATNEKLFF,TGCGCCAGCAGCCAAGATTTGGGTTCTGGTGGGGGCCAAGCAACTAATGAAAAACTGTTTTTT,TRBJ1-4,-,-,TRBV4-3
CATRHASGPYNEQFF,TGTGCCACCAGACATGCTAGCGGGCCCTACAATGAGCAGTTCTTC,TRBJ2-1,-,TRBD2,TRBV10-3
CASGGGTIYF,TGTGCCAGTGGAGGGGGAACCATATATTTT,TRBJ1-3,-,-,TRBV7-9
CASSLVVGDTQYF,TGCGCCAGCAGCTTGGTTGTGGGAGATACGCAGTATTTT,TRBJ2-3,few,-,TRBV5-1
CASSYPHGGETPQHF,TGTGCCAGCAGTTACCCTCATGGAGGGGAGACGCCCCAGCATTTT,TRBJ1-5,few,-,TRBV6-6
CASRQDRVQIQYF,TGCGCCAGCAGACAAGACAGGGTGCAGATTCAGTACTTC,TRBJ2-4,-,TRBD1,TRBV5-1
CASSFSPGHSSYEQYF,TGTGCCAGCAGCTTTTCTCCGGGACACAGCTCCTACGAGCAGTACTTC,TRBJ2-7,-,-,TRBV7-9
CASSEGSGMNQPQHF,TGTGCCAGCAGTGAAGGTTCGGGCATGAATCAGCCCCAGCATTTT,TRBJ1-5,many,-,TRBV6-1
CASSYLGAGEYGYTF,TGTGCCAGCAGCTACCTTGGGGCGGGGGAATATGGCTACACCTTC,TRBJ1-2,many,-,TRBV7-2
CASSLFGRGTSYNEQFF,TGTGCCAGCTCACTATTCGGTCGGGGGACTAGCTACAATGAGCAGTTCTTC,TRBJ2-1,-,TRBD2,TRBV18
CASSLNHQEEKLFF,TGCGCCAGCAGCTTAAATCACCAAGAGGAAAAACTGTTTTTT,TRBJ1-4,-,-,TRBV5-1
CASRSGGGRNQPQHF,TGTGCCAGCAGGTCAGGGGGCGGAAGGAATCAGCCCCAGCATTTT,TRBJ1-5,-,TRBD1,TRBV28
CASSFGAGFYNEQFF,TGTGCCAGCAGTTTCGGAGCGGGTTTCTACAATGAGCAGTTCTTC,TRBJ2-1,once,-,TRBV6-5
CASSSGEQYF,TGTGCCAGCAGTTCTGGGGAGCAGTACTTC,TRBJ2-7,-,-,TRBV28
CASRGTGVSGANVLTF,TGTGCCAGCAGGGGGACAGGAGTCTCTGGGGCCAACGTCCTGACTTTC,TRBJ2-6,-,TRBD1,TRBV5-6
CASSPSSGETYEQYF,TGTGCCAGCAGCCCTTCTAGCGGGGAGACCTACGAGCAGTACTTC,TRBJ2-7,-,TRBD2,TRBV5-4
CATGRSGGGGGELFF,TGTGCCACCGGACGGAGCGGAGGCGGGGGCGGGGAGCTGTTTTTT,TRBJ2-2,few,TRBD2,TRBV19
CASSPWGQNQPQHF,TGCGCCAGCAGCCCCTGGGGACAGAATCAGCCCCAGCATTTT,TRBJ1-5,-,TRBD1,TRBV5-1
CASSREQGNYEQYF,TGTGCCAGTAGTAGAGAACAGGGGAACTACGAGCAGTACTTC,TRBJ2-7,-,TRBD1,TRBV19
CATSPPGQNTGELFF,TGTGCCACCAGCCCTCCGGGACAGAACACCGGGGAGCTGTTTTTT,TRBJ2-2,-,-,TRBV15
CASSRGTGQQETQYF,TGTGCCAGCAGCCGGGGGACAGGGCAACAAGAGACCCAGTACTTC,TRBJ2-5,-,TRBD1,TRBV13
CASTSRVGYEQYF,TGTGCCAGTACATCTAGAGTCGGCTACGAGCAGTACTTC,TRBJ2-7,-,-,TRBV19
CASSAGTGPSQETQYF,TGTGCCAGCAGCGCGGGGACAGGGCCCTCCCAAGAGACCCAGTACTTC,TRBJ2-5,-,TRBD1,TRBV5-5
CASSEVLVLAGYTF,TGTGCCAGCAGTGAGGTTCTGGTGTTAGCTGGCTACACCTTC,TRBJ1-2,-,-,TRBV2
CASLGGSFANEQFF,TGTGCCAGCTTGGGCGGGAGTTTCGCCAATGAGCAGTTCTTC,TRBJ2-1,-,TRBD2,TRBV6-1
CASSSGQLSYGYTF,TGCGCCAGCAGCTCGGGACAGCTTAGCTATGGCTACACCTTC,TRBJ1-2,once,TRBD1,TRBV5-1
CASSLVQRNTEAFF,TGTGCCAGCAGCTTGGTACAGAGGAACACTGAAGCTTTCTTT,TRBJ1-1,-,-,TRBV5-5
CASSSYTEAFF,TGTGCCAGCAGCTCCTACACTGAAGCTTTCTTT,TRBJ1-1,few,-,TRBV11-2
CASSSGTFSFSYEQYF,TGTGCCAGCAGTTCCGGGACATTCTCGTTCTCCTACGAGCAGTACTTC,TRBJ2-7,few,-,TRBV7-9
CSAWAETQYF,TGCAGTGCTTGGGCAGAGACCCAGTACTTC,TRBJ2-5,once,-,TRBV20-1
CASSDSPNYGYTF,TGCGCCAGCAGTGACAGTCCCAACTATGGCTACACCTTC,TRBJ1-2,-,-,TRBV10-1
CAWSVWGTSGRQNEQFF,TGTGCCTGGAGTGTGTGGGGGACTAGCGGGAGGCAGAATGAGCAGTTCTTC,TRBJ2-1,-,TRBD2,TRBV30
CASSSGLTHNYGYTF,TGTGCCAGCAGTTCCGGGCTAACCCATAACTATGGCTACACCTTC,TRBJ1-2,-,-,TRBV28
CASSLGQNTDTQYF,TGTGCCAGCAGCTTGGGACAGAACACAGATACGCAGTATTTT,TRBJ2-3,once,TRBD1,TRBV11-3
CASSSFVGENTEAFF,TGCGCCAGCAGCTCCTTCGTAGGGGAGAACACTGAAGCTTTCTTT,TRBJ1-1,once,-,TRBV5-1
CASSQQGAEDIQYF,TGCGCCAGCAGCCAGCAGGGGGCTGAGGACATTCAGTACTTC,TRBJ2-4,-,TRBD1,TRBV4-3
CSVLSIGELFF,TGCAGCGTTCTGTCGATCGGGGAGCTGTTTTTT,TRBJ2-2,-,-,TRBV29-1
CASKTWDRDSYEQYF,TGCGCCAGCAAAACCTGGGACAGGGACTCCTACGAGCAGTACTTC,TRBJ2-7,-,TRBD1,TRBV10-1
CASSFPGLAEETQYF,TGTGCCAGCAGCTTCCCGGGGCTAGCGGAAGAGACCCAGTACTTC,TRBJ2-5,few,TRBD2,TRBV5-4
CASSFDRVLYGYTF,TGTGCCAGCAGTTTCGACAGGGTCCTATATGGCTACACCTTC,TRBJ1-2,-,TRBD1,TRBV11-2
CATSRDQEASYTF,TGTGCCACCAGCAGAGATCAGGAAGCCAGCTACACCTTC,TRBJ1-2,-,-,TRBV15
CASSQERAITYNEQFF,TGTGCCAGCAGCCAAGAGAGGGCGATCACCTACAATGAGCAGTTCTTC,TRBJ2-1,-,-,TRBV14
CASSLGQGANEQFF,TGCGCCAGCAGCTTGGGGCAGGGGGCAAATGAGCAGTTCTTC,TRBJ2-1,-,TRBD1,TRBV5-1
CATSLTVGTDTQYF,TGTGCCACCAGCCTCACCGTGGGGACAGATACGCAGTATTTT,TRBJ2-3,-,-,TRBV15
CASSHALAGGPEEQYF,TGTGCCAGCAGTCACGCCCTAGCGGGAGGGCCGGAGGAGCAGTACTTC,TRBJ2-7,-,TRBD2,TRBV6-6